Here is one T cell receptor (beta chain) with its context. The entry originates in a study of cytomegalovirus exposure and HLA in healthy donors. The PCR employed 60 Vbeta primers together with 13 Jbeta primers. Sequencing was performed with immunoSEQ multiplex PCR; in TCRdb, only in-frame clones are kept and a portion is missing. The table has about 120,000 clones, 74% seen once. V was shortened by 8 bases and J by 3 bases, with 16 bases between the two germline ends. The CDR3 is made up of 14 amino acids. Germline-derived CDR1 and CDR2 are LNHDA and SQIVND (reference sequence). The source material was PBMCs. The gene calls are TRBV19 and TRBJ1-2; D perhaps matches TRBD1 (6 bases). This sequence originates from a human donor in good health. The CDR3 DNA reads as TGTGCCAGTGACCCCGGGACACGCCACTATGGCTACACCTTC. Translated: CASDPGTRHYGYTF.